The 17 T cell receptor beta chains below were found in one sample sequenced in a study of shared T cell receptors in the human thymus. The protocol was immunoSEQ multiplex PCR, while the TCRdb copy is restricted to in-frame clones and leaves out a portion. The top ten clones hold about 0.036% of a sample with roughly 68,000 clones, 90% to 95% of them seen once. Sequencing was carried out using thymocytes. These TCRs come from a human donor.

This clone was recorded a few times. This chain uses TRBV7-9 with TRBJ2-1; no firm D call. Trimming took 1 base from V and 3 from J, leaving 7 bases between them. CDR3 size: 14 residues. The germline gives CDR1 SEHNR, CDR2 FQNEAQ (reference sequence). DNA for the CDR3: TGTGCCAGCAGCTTAGTGGATTGCTACAATGAGCAGTTCTTC. Residues: CASSLVDCYNEQFF.

The chain uses TRBV7-9 and TRBJ2-3; D is ambiguous. Germline V gene data show CDR1 as SEHNR and CDR2 as FQNEAQ (reference sequence). V dropped 1 base and J dropped 4 bases, with 12 bases sitting between them. The CDR3 runs to 15 residues. CDR3 bases: TGTGCCAGCAGCTTAGGTCGAGGCCCCCCAGATACGCAGTATTTT. Encoded protein: CASSLGRGPPDTQYF. Using reference TRBV7-9 and TRBJ2-3 for the parts outside the CDR3, the full variable domain is DTGVSQNPRHKITKRGQNVTFRCDPISEHNRLYWYRQTLGQGPEFLTYFQNEAQLEKSRLLSDRFSAERPKGSFSTLEIQRTEQGDSAMYLCASSLGRGPPDTQYFGPGTRLTVL.

This rearrangement joins TRBV5-5 to TRBJ1-5; a weak D match, TRBD1 (6 bases). Germline V gene lookup returns CDR1 SGHKS and CDR2 YYEKEE (reference sequence). This CDR3 spans 16 amino acids. V lost 4 bases and J 0 bases, leaving 14 bases between the germline ends. The CDR3 nucleotides read TGTGCCAGCAGCCCACAGGGATCATATAGCAATCAGCCCCAGCATTTT. Amino acids: CASSPQGSYSNQPQHF.

The CDR3 coding sequence is TGTGCCAGCAGTGAATGGGGACAGGATAATACGGGCTATGGCTACACCTTC. It translates to CASSEWGQDNTGYGYTF. J is TRBJ1-2 and V is TRBV6-1; 8 nucleotides align to TRBD1. Trimming at V came to 2 bases and at J to 4 bases, leaving 12 bases not matched to a gene. The CDR3 runs to 17 residues. CDR1 is MNHNS and CDR2 is SASEGT in the germline V gene.

This chain uses TRBV19 with TRBJ2-7, with TRBD2 identical over 9 bases. Germline trimming cut 6 bases from V and 6 bases from J; bases unmatched to any gene: 15. Looked up from germline, CDR1 is LNHDA and CDR2 is SQIVND (reference sequence). This CDR3 comprises 16 residues. The CDR3 DNA reads TGTGCCAGTAGCTTTGGTAGCGGGGGCTCCCGCGGCGAGCAGTACTTC. The encoded protein is CASSFGSGGSRGEQYF.

The chain combines TRBV19 with TRBJ2-6; the match to TRBD1 covers 9 bases. Germline assignment: CDR1 LNHDA and CDR2 SQIVND (reference sequence). V dropped 5 bases and J dropped 0; count of bases not matched to a gene: 11. The CDR3 totals 19 residues. The CDR3 DNA reads TGTGCCAGTAGTTTGGTATGGGGGACAGGGAGCTCTGGGGCCAACGTCCTGACTTTC. Translated, it gives CASSLVWGTGSSGANVLTF.

The rearrangement links TRBV6-6 to TRBJ1-2; D remains ambiguous. The CDR3 is 12 amino acids. Germline CDR1 and CDR2: MNHNY and SVGAGI (reference sequence). The V end was cut by 10 bases, the J end by 8 bases, with 17 bases between. The CDR3 bases are TGTGCCACCCTAAGAGGCGTTAGCGGCTACACCTTC. It codes for CATLRGVSGYTF.

The V gene is TRBV7-9, the J gene TRBJ1-3; D not resolved. V was trimmed by 3 bases and J by 1 base, leaving 7 bases between them. Per the germline V gene, CDR1 is SEHNR and CDR2 is FQNEAQ (reference sequence). CDR3 length equals 14 residues. The CDR3 loop is CASSFLWSGNTIYF. The CDR3 coding sequence is TGTGCCAGCAGCTTTTTATGGTCTGGAAACACCATATATTTT. Full variable domain (remainder filled in from reference TRBV7-9 and TRBJ1-3): DTGVSQNPRHKITKRGQNVTFRCDPISEHNRLYWYRQTLGQGPEFLTYFQNEAQLEKSRLLSDRFSAERPKGSFSTLEIQRTEQGDSAMYLCASSFLWSGNTIYFGEGSWLTVV.

The chain carries TRBV19 and TRBJ1-2, with 12 bases fitting TRBD1. Per the germline V gene, CDR1 is LNHDA and CDR2 is SQIVND (reference sequence). The V and J ends lost 11 bases and 7 bases, in that order; junction bases with no gene match: 8. This CDR3 has 13 residues. CDR3 in amino acids: CASDRDRGLGYTF. For the CDR3, the DNA is TGTGCCTCCGACAGGGACAGGGGGCTTGGCTACACCTTC.

The genes are TRBV4-3 and TRBJ2-7, with 8 bases matching TRBD2. V shed 4 bases and J 4 bases; nucleotides not matched to a gene: 12. Per the germline V gene, CDR1 is LGHNA and CDR2 is YSLEER. This CDR3 region has 16 residues. The CDR3 protein is CASSRSRDGGAYEQYF. The CDR3, as DNA: TGCGCCAGCAGCCGAAGCCGGGACGGGGGGGCTTACGAGCAGTACTTC.

The rearrangement joins TRBV18 to TRBJ2-7; weak D call: TRBD1 (5 bases). V dropped 3 bases and J dropped 2 bases, with 17 bases sitting between them. Germline CDR1 is KGHSH and CDR2 is LQKENI. The CDR3 contains 16 residues. CDR3: CASSPRPSQGPYEQYF. Written as DNA, the CDR3 is TGTGCCAGCTCACCCCGACCCAGCCAGGGTCCCTACGAGCAGTACTTC.

The chain combines TRBV9 with TRBJ1-2; possible D gene TRBD1, 6 bases. Germline-derived CDR1 and CDR2 are SGDLS and YYNGEE. The ends were cut back, 4 bases at V and 8 bases at J, with 21 bases in the middle. There are 15 residues in the CDR3. The CDR3: CASSPATGKKWGYTF. The CDR3 DNA reads as TGTGCCAGCAGCCCGGCCACAGGGAAGAAATGGGGCTACACCTTC.

This CDR3 reads CASSPGGLHSPLHF. The DNA of the CDR3 is TGTGCCAGCTCACCGGGAGGGTTGCATTCACCCCTCCACTTT. The J gene is TRBJ1-6, the V gene TRBV18; D is ambiguous. The CDR3 loop spans 14 amino acids. Germline lookup yields CDR1 KGHSH and CDR2 LQKENI. Trimming took off 3 bases at V and 8 bases at J, with 11 bases between the two ends.

V gene TRBV11-2 combines with J gene TRBJ1-6; 8 bases match TRBD1. Trimming removed 1 base from V and 9 bases from J; junction bases left unmatched: 5. Looked up from germline, CDR1 is SGHAT and CDR2 is FQNNGV. The CDR3 is made up of 15 amino acids. DNA of the CDR3: TGTGCCAGCAGCTTAGTCGCAGGGGGCCTTTCACCCCTCCACTTT. Protein product: CASSLVAGGLSPLHF.

V usage is TRBV4-2 and J usage is TRBJ1-2; D gene uncertain. CDR3 length: 21 residues. Germline V gives CDR1 LGHNA, CDR2 YNFKEQ. V gave up 0 bases and J gave up 2 bases, with 28 bases separating them. The CDR3: CASSQENPRAGSRIPNYGYTF. The CDR3, as DNA: TGTGCCAGCAGCCAAGAAAATCCCCGGGCCGGGTCTCGTATTCCGAACTATGGCTACACCTTC.

V and J are TRBV4-2 and TRBJ1-5; 7 nucleotides match TRBD1. Germline V lookup: CDR1 LGHNA, CDR2 YNFKEQ. This CDR3 comprises 14 residues. J gave up 5 bases and V 3 bases, and 4 bases lay outside the gene matches. The CDR3 DNA is TGTGCCAGCAGCCATTTCAGGGGGGATCAGCCCCAGCATTTT. Its translation: CASSHFRGDQPQHF.

The rearrangement links TRBV7-6 to TRBJ2-3; TRBD2 matches 7 bases. Trimming removed 1 base from V and 9 bases from J; junction bases left unmatched: 4. The CDR3 is made up of 13 amino acids. The germline V gene has CDR1 SGHVS and CDR2 FNYEAQ. The CDR3 DNA sequence: TGTGCCAGCAGCTTAGGACGTAGCGGGACGCAGTATTTT. Encoded protein: CASSLGRSGTQYF.